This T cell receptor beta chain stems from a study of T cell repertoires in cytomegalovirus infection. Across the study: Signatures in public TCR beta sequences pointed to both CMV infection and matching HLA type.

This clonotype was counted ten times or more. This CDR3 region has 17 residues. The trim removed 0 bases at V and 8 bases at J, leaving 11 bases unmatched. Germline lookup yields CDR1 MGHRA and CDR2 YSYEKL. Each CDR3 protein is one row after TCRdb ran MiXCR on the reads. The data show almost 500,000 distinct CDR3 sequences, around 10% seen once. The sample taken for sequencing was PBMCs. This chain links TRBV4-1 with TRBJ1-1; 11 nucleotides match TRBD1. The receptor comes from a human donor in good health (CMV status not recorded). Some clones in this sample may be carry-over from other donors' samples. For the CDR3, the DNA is TGCGCCAGCAGCCAAGATCTTATAGGACAGGGGGCTCGGGAAGCTTTCTTT. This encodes CASSQDLIGQGAREAFF.